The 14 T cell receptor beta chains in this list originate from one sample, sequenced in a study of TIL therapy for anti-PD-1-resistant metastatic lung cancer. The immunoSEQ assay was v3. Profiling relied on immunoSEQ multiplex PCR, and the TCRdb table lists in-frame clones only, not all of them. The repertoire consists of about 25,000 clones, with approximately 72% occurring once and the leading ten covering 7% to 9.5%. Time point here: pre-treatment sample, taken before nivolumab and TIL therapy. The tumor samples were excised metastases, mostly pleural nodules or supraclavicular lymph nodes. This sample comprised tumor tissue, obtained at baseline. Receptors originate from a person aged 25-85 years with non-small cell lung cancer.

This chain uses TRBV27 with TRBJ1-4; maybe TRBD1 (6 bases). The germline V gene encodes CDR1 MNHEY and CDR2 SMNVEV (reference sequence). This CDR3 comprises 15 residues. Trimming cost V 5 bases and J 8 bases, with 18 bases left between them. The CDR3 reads CASSPHDGGREKLFF. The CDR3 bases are TGTGCCAGCAGTCCCCACGACGGGGGGCGGGAAAAACTGTTTTTT. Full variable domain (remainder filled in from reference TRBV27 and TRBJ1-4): EAQVTQNPRYLITVTGKKLTVTCSQNMNHEYMSWYRQDPGLGLRQIYYSMNVEVTDKGDVPEGYKVSRKEKRNFPLILESPSPNQTSLYFCASSPHDGGREKLFFGSGTQLSVL.

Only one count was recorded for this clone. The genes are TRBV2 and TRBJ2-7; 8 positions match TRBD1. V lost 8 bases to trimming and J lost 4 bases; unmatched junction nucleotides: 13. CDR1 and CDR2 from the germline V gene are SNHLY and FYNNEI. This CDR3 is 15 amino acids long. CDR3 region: CASQFRDRPSYEQYF. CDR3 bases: TGTGCCAGCCAGTTCCGGGACAGGCCGTCTTACGAGCAGTACTTC. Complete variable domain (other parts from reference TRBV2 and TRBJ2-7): EPEVTQTPSHQVTQMGQEVILRCVPISNHLYFYWYRQILGQKVEFLVSFYNNEISEKSEIFDDQFSVERPDGSNFTLKIRSTKLEDSAMYFCASQFRDRPSYEQYFGPGTRLTVT.

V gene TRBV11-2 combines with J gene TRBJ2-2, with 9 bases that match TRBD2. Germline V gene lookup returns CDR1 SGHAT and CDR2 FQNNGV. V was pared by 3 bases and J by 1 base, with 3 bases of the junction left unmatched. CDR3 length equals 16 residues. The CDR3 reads CASSFSGGVNTGELFF. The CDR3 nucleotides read TGTGCCAGCAGCTTTAGCGGGGGCGTGAACACCGGGGAGCTGTTTTTT.

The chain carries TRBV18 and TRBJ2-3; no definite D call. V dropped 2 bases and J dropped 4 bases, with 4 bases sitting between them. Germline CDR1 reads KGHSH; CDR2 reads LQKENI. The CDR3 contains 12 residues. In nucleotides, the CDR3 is TGTGCCAGCTCACCAGAGTCAGATACGCAGTATTTT. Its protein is CASSPESDTQYF.

CDR3: CASALAGAREQYF. CDR3 nucleotides: TGCGCCAGCGCACTAGCGGGGGCGCGCGAGCAGTACTTC. This chain connects TRBV5-1 to TRBJ2-5; 11 bases match TRBD2. Matching the DNA end better, TRBJ2-7 makes the J call doubtful. Germline CDR1 reads SGHRS; CDR2 reads YFSETQ. This CDR3 contains 13 residues.

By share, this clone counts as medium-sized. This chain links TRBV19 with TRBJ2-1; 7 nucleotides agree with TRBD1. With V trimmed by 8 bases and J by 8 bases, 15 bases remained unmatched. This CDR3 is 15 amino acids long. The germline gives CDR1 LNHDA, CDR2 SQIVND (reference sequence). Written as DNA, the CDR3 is TGTGCCAGTGGCGGCTTGACAGGGACCGTGGATGAGCAGTTCTTC. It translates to CASGGLTGTVDEQFF. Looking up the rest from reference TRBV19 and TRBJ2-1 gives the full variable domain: DGGITQSPKYLFRKEGQNVTLSCEQNLNHDAMYWYRQDPGQGLRLIYYSQIVNDFQKGDIAEGYSVSREKKESFPLTVTSAQKNPTAFYLCASGGLTGTVDEQFFGPGTRLTVL.

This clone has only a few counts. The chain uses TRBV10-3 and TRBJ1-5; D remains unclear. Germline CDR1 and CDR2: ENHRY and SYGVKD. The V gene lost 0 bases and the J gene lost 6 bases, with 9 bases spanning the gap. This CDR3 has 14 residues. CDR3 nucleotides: TGTGCCATCAGTGAGTCACTCGGGCCTCAGCCCCAGCATTTT. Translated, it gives CAISESLGPQPQHF.

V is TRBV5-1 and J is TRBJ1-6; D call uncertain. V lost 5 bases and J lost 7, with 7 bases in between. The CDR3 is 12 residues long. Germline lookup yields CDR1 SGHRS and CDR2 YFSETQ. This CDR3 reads CASSLENSPLHF. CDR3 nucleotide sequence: TGCGCCAGCAGTCTTGAGAATTCACCCCTCCACTTT.

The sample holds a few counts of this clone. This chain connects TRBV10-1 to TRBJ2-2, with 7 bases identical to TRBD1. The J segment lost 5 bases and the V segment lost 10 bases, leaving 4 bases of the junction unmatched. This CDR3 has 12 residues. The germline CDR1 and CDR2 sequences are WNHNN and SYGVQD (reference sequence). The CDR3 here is CAKKTGTGELFF. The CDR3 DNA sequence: TGCGCCAAGAAGACAGGGACCGGGGAGCTGTTTTTT.

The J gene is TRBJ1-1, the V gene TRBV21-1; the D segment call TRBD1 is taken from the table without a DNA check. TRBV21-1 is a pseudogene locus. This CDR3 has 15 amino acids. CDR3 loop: CASSNRDRVWTEAFF. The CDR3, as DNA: TGTGCCAGCAGCAATAGGGACAGGGTGTGGACTGAAGCTTTCTTT.

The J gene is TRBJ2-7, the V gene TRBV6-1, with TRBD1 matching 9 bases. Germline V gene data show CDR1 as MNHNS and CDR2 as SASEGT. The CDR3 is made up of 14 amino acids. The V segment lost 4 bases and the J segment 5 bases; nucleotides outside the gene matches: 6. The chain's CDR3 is CASSVDRGAHEQYF. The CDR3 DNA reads TGTGCCAGCAGTGTGGACAGGGGCGCCCACGAGCAGTACTTC.

The CDR3 DNA follows: TGTGCCAGCAGCAGATCCTCCGGGACAGTTAATTCACCCCTCCACTTT. Its translation: CASSRSSGTVNSPLHF. V and J are TRBV21-1 and TRBJ1-6; no DNA check was done on the table's D call, TRBD1. TRBV21-1 is deemed a pseudogene. CDR3 length: 16 residues.

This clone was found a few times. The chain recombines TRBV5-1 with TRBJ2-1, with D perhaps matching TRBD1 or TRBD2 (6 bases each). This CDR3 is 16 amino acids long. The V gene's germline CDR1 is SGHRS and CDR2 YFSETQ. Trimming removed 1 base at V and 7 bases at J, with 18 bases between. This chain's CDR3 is CASSLSFSGAGNEQFF. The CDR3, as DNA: TGCGCCAGCAGCTTGAGCTTCTCGGGGGCGGGTAATGAGCAGTTCTTC.

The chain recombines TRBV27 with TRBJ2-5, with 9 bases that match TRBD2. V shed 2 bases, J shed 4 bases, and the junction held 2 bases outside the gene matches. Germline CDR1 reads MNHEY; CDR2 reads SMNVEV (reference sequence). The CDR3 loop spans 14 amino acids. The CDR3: CASSLAGGRETQYF. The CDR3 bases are TGTGCCAGCAGTTTAGCGGGGGGGCGAGAGACCCAGTACTTC.